The subject of this entry is one TCR beta chain. Its matching antigen is unknown. This entry belongs to a study of identifying expanded T cells in peripheral blood. The method was immunoSEQ multiplex PCR; TCRdb's version includes in-frame clones alone and lacks a portion of them. The sample shows around 85,000 clones, approximately 89% of them seen only once. Per the germline V gene, CDR1 is SGHTA and CDR2 is FQGNSA. This CDR3 spans 13 amino acids. Trimming stripped 3 bases from V and 2 bases from J, with 7 bases between. Healthy donors had no documented immune events, such as infections, while sampled. Study-level points and caveats: Technical replicates showed 0.9 to 1.5 changed clones; about two weeks 15 to 20; four weeks 19. Variance in clone template counts between roughly two-week samples significantly increased with total template count across all healthy donors.

The source of this sequence is a person aged 18 to 70 in good health. Sequences were obtained from blood. The V call is TRBV7-2, the J call TRBJ2-5; tentative D call: TRBD2 (5 bases). The CDR3, as DNA: TGTGCCAGCAGCTTTGGACTGCAAGAGACCCAGTACTTC. The encoded protein is CASSFGLQETQYF.